This T cell receptor (beta chain) comes out of a study of T-cell memory formation after mild COVID-19. Germline V gene lookup returns CDR1 SGHRS and CDR2 YFSETQ. The CDR3 runs 15 residues. Trimming took 5 bases from V and 0 from J, leaving 13 bases between them. TCRdb re-analysed the 5' RACE reads in MiXCR, keeping a single row per CDR3 protein. The data hold some 210,000 distinct CDR3 sequences, with 27% observed a single time. A remark on this clonotype: Its antigen is not identified.

The study, taken as a whole, reports: Day 15 to 85 contracting clones showed balanced CD4/CD8; day 15 to 37 expanders favored CD4+. What remained unconfirmed was the SARS-CoV-2 specificity of second-wave clones peaking on day 37. Chiefly within CM and EM were the contracting CD4+ clones; CD8+ ones were within EMRA.

Sequencing input: PBMCs or a T cell subset sorted from them (not recorded which). The chain couples TRBV5-1 to TRBJ2-3; perhaps D is TRBD1 or TRBD2 (5 bases each). This TCR was sampled from an adult woman who had mild COVID-19 (a few samples of this study predate the infection). Cell type and time point are not known. CDR3 sequence (DNA): TGCGCCAGCAGTCTCCGGGACCAGAGCACAGATACGCAGTATTTT. It translates to CASSLRDQSTDTQYF.